Listed below are T cell receptor beta chains from one sample, sequenced in a study of blood T cells in healthy people across ages. TCRdb reprocessed the 5' RACE reads via MiXCR and lists one record per CDR3 protein. The sample lists approximately 780,000 distinct CDR3 sequences, roughly 25% occurring once. This sample was also put to use in a study of T cells of mothers and their children.

Source material: blood. The receptors were sampled from a boy aged 5-17 years in good health. Each CDR3 is given with its conserved first and last residue. A D gene is named only where the DNA matches it firmly. Clone size, where shown, is once, few, many, or a class for clones that have expanded.

clone_size: few; d_call: NA; v_call: TRBV10-3; j_call: TRBJ2-3; cdr3_aa: CAISESLDTQYF; cdr3_nt: TGTGCCATCAGTGAAAGTCTGGATACGCAGTATTTT
clone_size: NA; d_call: NA; v_call: TRBV6-5; j_call: TRBJ2-3; cdr3_aa: CASTNVGGTQYF; cdr3_nt: TGTGCCAGCACCAACGTCGGTGGTACGCAGTATTTT
clone_size: few; d_call: NA; v_call: TRBV4-1; j_call: TRBJ2-4; cdr3_aa: CASSQDVTNIQYF; cdr3_nt: TGCGCCAGCAGCCAAGATGTAACGAACATTCAGTACTTC
clone_size: many; d_call: TRBD1; v_call: TRBV27; j_call: TRBJ1-2; cdr3_aa: CASSPGQGRGYTF; cdr3_nt: TGTGCCAGCAGTCCGGGACAGGGTAGAGGCTACACCTTC
clone_size: NA; d_call: TRBD2; v_call: TRBV9; j_call: TRBJ2-5; cdr3_aa: CASSVGTSGPQETQYF; cdr3_nt: TGTGCCAGCAGCGTCGGGACTAGCGGCCCCCAAGAGACCCAGTACTTC
clone_size: NA; d_call: NA; v_call: TRBV20-1; j_call: TRBJ2-5; cdr3_aa: CSARSSADQYF; cdr3_nt: TGCAGTGCTAGGTCTTCTGCGGATCAGTACTTC
clone_size: NA; d_call: TRBD1; v_call: TRBV3-1; j_call: TRBJ2-5; cdr3_aa: CASSQTGGWRETQYF; cdr3_nt: TGTGCCAGCAGCCAGACAGGGGGCTGGAGAGAGACCCAGTACTTC
clone_size: NA; d_call: NA; v_call: TRBV7-9; j_call: TRBJ1-2; cdr3_aa: CASSLAAGKSDYGYTF; cdr3_nt: TGTGCCAGCAGCTTAGCCGCAGGCAAATCGGACTATGGCTACACCTTC
clone_size: many; d_call: NA; v_call: TRBV27; j_call: TRBJ1-4; cdr3_aa: CASSPLIGEKLFF; cdr3_nt: TGTGCCAGCAGTCCCCTTATCGGGGAAAAACTGTTTTTT
clone_size: few; d_call: TRBD2; v_call: TRBV12-3/TRBV12-4; j_call: TRBJ2-5; cdr3_aa: CASSSLAGAEETQYF; cdr3_nt: TGTGCCAGCAGTTCTCTAGCGGGGGCCGAAGAGACCCAGTACTTC
clone_size: NA; d_call: NA; v_call: TRBV5-1; j_call: TRBJ2-5; cdr3_aa: CASSLSGRVEETQYF; cdr3_nt: TGCGCCAGCAGCTTGTCAGGCAGGGTTGAAGAGACCCAGTACTTC
clone_size: few; d_call: NA; v_call: TRBV7-2; j_call: TRBJ2-5; cdr3_aa: CASSLDGTTQRTQYF; cdr3_nt: TGTGCCAGCAGCTTAGATGGGACCACCCAGAGGACCCAGTACTTC
clone_size: few; d_call: NA; v_call: TRBV20-1; j_call: TRBJ1-6; cdr3_aa: CSAPSGGQTNSPLHF; cdr3_nt: TGCAGTGCTCCCTCCGGAGGGCAGACAAATTCACCCCTCCACTTT
clone_size: NA; d_call: TRBD2; v_call: TRBV4-1; j_call: TRBJ2-5; cdr3_aa: CASSREAGGAPVRTQYF; cdr3_nt: TGCGCCAGCAGCCGAGAGGCCGGGGGGGCCCCTGTACGAACCCAGTACTTC
clone_size: few; d_call: TRBD2; v_call: TRBV6-1; j_call: TRBJ2-1; cdr3_aa: CASSRLAKGSYNEQFF; cdr3_nt: TGTGCCAGCAGTCGACTAGCTAAGGGTTCCTACAATGAGCAGTTCTTC
clone_size: NA; d_call: NA; v_call: TRBV12-3/TRBV12-4; j_call: TRBJ2-7; cdr3_aa: CASSAVGPYEQYF; cdr3_nt: TGTGCCAGCAGCGCCGTGGGTCCCTACGAGCAGTACTTC
clone_size: NA; d_call: NA; v_call: TRBV15; j_call: TRBJ2-7; cdr3_aa: CATSIRTAAAEQYF; cdr3_nt: TGTGCCACCAGCATAAGGACAGCGGCTGCCGAGCAGTACTTC
clone_size: few; d_call: NA; v_call: TRBV6-5; j_call: TRBJ1-5; cdr3_aa: CATQWNKDQPQHF; cdr3_nt: TGTGCCACCCAGTGGAACAAGGATCAGCCCCAGCATTTT
clone_size: many; d_call: NA; v_call: TRBV5-6; j_call: TRBJ2-7; cdr3_aa: CASSFSPQPDYEQYF; cdr3_nt: TGTGCCAGCAGCTTTTCGCCACAGCCCGACTACGAGCAGTACTTC
clone_size: NA; d_call: TRBD2; v_call: TRBV5-1; j_call: TRBJ2-1; cdr3_aa: CASSLSIAGGHNEQFF; cdr3_nt: TGCGCCAGCAGCTTGTCGATAGCGGGGGGACACAATGAGCAGTTCTTC
clone_size: few; d_call: TRBD2; v_call: TRBV7-9; j_call: TRBJ2-3; cdr3_aa: CASSPTKLAGGPDTQYF; cdr3_nt: TGTGCCAGCAGCCCAACCAAACTAGCGGGGGGGCCAGATACGCAGTATTTT
clone_size: few; d_call: NA; v_call: TRBV27; j_call: TRBJ1-4; cdr3_aa: CASSPRGGEKLFF; cdr3_nt: TGTGCCAGCAGTCCCCGAGGCGGAGAAAAACTGTTTTTT
clone_size: NA; d_call: NA; v_call: TRBV28; j_call: TRBJ1-2; cdr3_aa: CASSGPWSGYGYTF; cdr3_nt: TGTGCCAGCAGCGGACCGTGGTCTGGGTATGGCTACACCTTC
clone_size: few; d_call: TRBD1; v_call: TRBV5-1; j_call: TRBJ2-7; cdr3_aa: CASRRTGSMEQYF; cdr3_nt: TGCGCCAGCAGAAGGACAGGGTCCATGGAGCAGTACTTC
clone_size: NA; d_call: NA; v_call: TRBV20-1; j_call: TRBJ2-7; cdr3_aa: CSARGGSEPNEQYF; cdr3_nt: TGCAGTGCTAGAGGTGGATCAGAGCCGAACGAGCAGTACTTC
clone_size: once; d_call: NA; v_call: TRBV5-1; j_call: TRBJ2-1; cdr3_aa: CASSLGTRGEGDEQFF; cdr3_nt: TGCGCCAGCAGCCTCGGAACCCGGGGAGAGGGTGATGAGCAGTTCTTC
clone_size: few; d_call: TRBD1; v_call: TRBV10-3; j_call: TRBJ1-2; cdr3_aa: CAINRDSLYGYTF; cdr3_nt: TGTGCCATCAATCGGGACAGCCTCTATGGCTACACCTTC
clone_size: NA; d_call: NA; v_call: TRBV10-3; j_call: TRBJ1-5; cdr3_aa: CAISSGTGRISNQPQHF; cdr3_nt: TGTGCCATCAGTTCGGGAACGGGGAGGATTAGCAATCAGCCCCAGCATTTT
clone_size: few; d_call: NA; v_call: TRBV20-1; j_call: TRBJ2-7; cdr3_aa: CSASPGGLSYEQYF; cdr3_nt: TGCAGTGCTAGTCCCGGGGGCCTCTCCTACGAGCAGTACTTC
clone_size: NA; d_call: NA; v_call: TRBV25-1; j_call: TRBJ1-2; cdr3_aa: CASSELTETYGYTF; cdr3_nt: TGTGCCAGCAGTGAATTAACAGAAACCTATGGCTACACCTTC
clone_size: NA; d_call: NA; v_call: TRBV6-5; j_call: TRBJ2-4; cdr3_aa: CASSPGSYPGNIQYF; cdr3_nt: TGTGCCAGCAGCCCCGGGTCTTATCCTGGCAACATTCAGTACTTC
clone_size: NA; d_call: NA; v_call: TRBV7-2; j_call: TRBJ2-7; cdr3_aa: CASSSGRGTYEQYF; cdr3_nt: TGTGCCAGCAGCTCGGGACGGGGTACCTACGAGCAGTACTTC
clone_size: NA; d_call: TRBD1; v_call: TRBV5-1; j_call: TRBJ1-1; cdr3_aa: CASRSRQGSTEAFF; cdr3_nt: TGCGCCAGCAGGTCCAGACAGGGAAGCACTGAAGCTTTCTTT
clone_size: few; d_call: NA; v_call: TRBV7-2; j_call: TRBJ2-3; cdr3_aa: CASSPHVFGDTQYF; cdr3_nt: TGTGCCAGCAGCCCACACGTATTCGGAGATACGCAGTATTTT
clone_size: many; d_call: NA; v_call: TRBV29-1; j_call: TRBJ1-1; cdr3_aa: CSVVRNTEAFF; cdr3_nt: TGCAGCGTTGTGAGGAACACTGAAGCTTTCTTT
clone_size: few; d_call: NA; v_call: TRBV6-2/TRBV6-3; j_call: TRBJ2-5; cdr3_aa: CASSGSDETQYF; cdr3_nt: TGTGCCAGCAGCGGCTCGGATGAGACCCAGTACTTC
clone_size: few; d_call: NA; v_call: TRBV5-1; j_call: TRBJ2-5; cdr3_aa: CASSSDRDQETQYF; cdr3_nt: TGCGCCAGCAGCTCGGACAGAGACCAAGAGACCCAGTACTTC
clone_size: NA; d_call: NA; v_call: TRBV12-3/TRBV12-4; j_call: TRBJ1-1; cdr3_aa: CASSLDLWGTEAFF; cdr3_nt: TGTGCCAGCAGTTTAGATCTATGGGGGACTGAAGCTTTCTTT
clone_size: NA; d_call: TRBD2; v_call: TRBV12-3/TRBV12-4; j_call: TRBJ2-3; cdr3_aa: CASISSGGPLSDTQYF; cdr3_nt: TGTGCCAGCATCAGTAGCGGGGGGCCCCTGTCAGATACGCAGTATTTT
clone_size: NA; d_call: TRBD1; v_call: TRBV6-5; j_call: TRBJ2-5; cdr3_aa: CASSSPRTPQGETQYF; cdr3_nt: TGTGCCAGCAGTTCGCCCCGGACCCCACAGGGGGAGACCCAGTACTTC
clone_size: few; d_call: TRBD2; v_call: TRBV10-3; j_call: TRBJ2-7; cdr3_aa: CATGTSEAYEQYF; cdr3_nt: TGTGCCACCGGGACTAGCGAGGCCTACGAGCAGTACTTC
clone_size: NA; d_call: TRBD2; v_call: TRBV11-2; j_call: TRBJ2-5; cdr3_aa: CASSSTAGGPETQYF; cdr3_nt: TGTGCCAGCAGCTCAACGGCGGGGGGGCCAGAGACCCAGTACTTC
clone_size: few; d_call: NA; v_call: TRBV6-5; j_call: TRBJ2-7; cdr3_aa: CASRSSGTPSYEQYF; cdr3_nt: TGTGCCAGCAGGTCTTCCGGGACTCCGTCCTACGAGCAGTACTTC
clone_size: NA; d_call: TRBD1; v_call: TRBV5-1; j_call: TRBJ1-2; cdr3_aa: CASSAGSGTGGRHGCTF; cdr3_nt: TGCGCCAGCAGCGCCGGAAGTGGGACAGGGGGACGGCATGGCTGCACCTTC
clone_size: NA; d_call: NA; v_call: TRBV18; j_call: TRBJ1-4; cdr3_aa: CASSPSRGTTNEKLFF; cdr3_nt: TGTGCCAGCTCACCATCCCGGGGAACAACTAATGAAAAACTGTTTTTT
clone_size: few; d_call: NA; v_call: TRBV12-3/TRBV12-4; j_call: TRBJ2-3; cdr3_aa: CASSLARGGSTDTQYF; cdr3_nt: TGTGCCAGCAGTTTAGCGCGAGGGGGTAGCACAGATACGCAGTATTTT
clone_size: NA; d_call: NA; v_call: TRBV24-1; j_call: TRBJ1-4; cdr3_aa: CAASDLRPGATNEKLFF; cdr3_nt: TGTGCCGCCAGTGATTTGCGACCAGGGGCCACTAATGAAAAACTGTTTTTT
clone_size: few; d_call: TRBD2; v_call: TRBV28; j_call: TRBJ2-7; cdr3_aa: CASSWGRAEEIYEQYF; cdr3_nt: TGTGCCAGCAGCTGGGGGAGGGCTGAGGAAATCTACGAGCAGTACTTC
clone_size: NA; d_call: TRBD2; v_call: TRBV11-2; j_call: TRBJ2-1; cdr3_aa: CASSPRLARKSYEQFF; cdr3_nt: TGTGCCAGCAGCCCACGACTAGCGCGGAAATCTTATGAGCAGTTCTTC
clone_size: few; d_call: NA; v_call: TRBV10-2; j_call: TRBJ1-1; cdr3_aa: CASSEFRARAEAFF; cdr3_nt: TGCGCCAGCAGTGAGTTCCGGGCACGCGCTGAAGCTTTCTTT
clone_size: NA; d_call: NA; v_call: TRBV27; j_call: TRBJ1-1; cdr3_aa: CASFQGSWSTEAFF; cdr3_nt: TGTGCCAGCTTCCAGGGTTCTTGGTCCACTGAAGCTTTCTTT
clone_size: NA; d_call: NA; v_call: TRBV20-1; j_call: TRBJ2-5; cdr3_aa: CSARDGGWGTQYF; cdr3_nt: TGCAGTGCTAGAGATGGCGGGTGGGGGACCCAGTACTTC
clone_size: few; d_call: TRBD1; v_call: TRBV11-2; j_call: TRBJ2-2; cdr3_aa: CASSFGTGIGGELFF; cdr3_nt: TGTGCCAGCAGCTTTGGGACAGGGATCGGCGGGGAGCTGTTTTTT
clone_size: NA; d_call: TRBD1; v_call: TRBV6-5; j_call: TRBJ2-5; cdr3_aa: CASSYSRQGWETQYF; cdr3_nt: TGTGCCAGCAGTTACTCGAGACAGGGGTGGGAGACCCAGTACTTC
clone_size: few; d_call: NA; v_call: TRBV10-3; j_call: TRBJ2-3; cdr3_aa: CATSRGVGNTDTQYF; cdr3_nt: TGTGCCACCTCCCGAGGGGTAGGTAACACAGATACGCAGTATTTT
clone_size: NA; d_call: NA; v_call: TRBV20-1; j_call: TRBJ1-2; cdr3_aa: CSAREEFNYGYTF; cdr3_nt: TGCAGTGCTAGAGAGGAGTTTAACTATGGCTACACCTTC
clone_size: NA; d_call: NA; v_call: TRBV4-1; j_call: TRBJ1-4; cdr3_aa: CASSQVQGTNEKLFF; cdr3_nt: TGCGCCAGCAGCCAAGTACAGGGAACTAATGAAAAACTGTTTTTT